This T cell receptor (beta chain) was recovered during a study of naive and memory T cell subsets. Many counts were recorded for this clonotype. TCR cDNA received a 3' ligated oligonucleotide that carried a UMI. Whole-blood samples were roughly 2.7 ml of peripheral blood from healthy adult volunteers. This CDR3 comprises 13 residues. Germline CDR1 and CDR2: DFQATT and SNEGSKA (reference sequence). The V and J ends lost 7 bases and 9 bases, in that order; junction bases with no gene match: 11. Amplification of ligated cDNA took four PCR rounds with SP2 and nested alpha and beta constant primers. TCRdb re-analysed the 5' RACE reads in MiXCR, keeping a single row per CDR3 protein. The sample includes roughly 56,000 distinct CDR3 sequences, about 7.2% of them seen just once.

The TCR sequence derives from a male donor in good health. The chain joins TRBV20-1 to TRBJ2-4; 8 bases agree with TRBD1. This CDR3 is CSGGDRGRSIQYF. As DNA, the CDR3 is TGCAGTGGTGGAGACAGGGGCAGGAGCATTCAGTACTTC.